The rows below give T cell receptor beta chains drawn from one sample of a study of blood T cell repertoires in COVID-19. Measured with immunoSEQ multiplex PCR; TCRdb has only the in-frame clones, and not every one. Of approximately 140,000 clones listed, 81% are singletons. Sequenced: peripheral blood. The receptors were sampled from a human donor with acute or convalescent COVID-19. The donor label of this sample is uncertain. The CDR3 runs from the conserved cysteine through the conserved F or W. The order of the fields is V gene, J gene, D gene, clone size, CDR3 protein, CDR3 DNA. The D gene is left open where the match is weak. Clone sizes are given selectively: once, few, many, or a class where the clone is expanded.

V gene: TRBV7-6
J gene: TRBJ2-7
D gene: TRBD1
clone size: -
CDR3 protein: CASSPRTGYEQYF
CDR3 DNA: TGTGCCAGCAGCCCCCGGACAGGATACGAGCAGTACTTC

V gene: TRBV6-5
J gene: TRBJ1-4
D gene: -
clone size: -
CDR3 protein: CASSPRPGGHEKLFF
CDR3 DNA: TGTGCCAGCAGTCCTCGGCCGGGGGGTCATGAAAAACTGTTTTTT

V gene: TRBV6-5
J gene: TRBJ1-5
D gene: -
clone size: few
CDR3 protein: CASSYAGSNQPQHF
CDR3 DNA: TGTGCCAGCAGTTACGCGGGTAGCAATCAGCCCCAGCATTTT

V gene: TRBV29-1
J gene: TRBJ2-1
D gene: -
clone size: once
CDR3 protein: CSATPPTVYNEQFF
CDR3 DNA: TGCAGTGCGACCCCCCCGACAGTCTACAATGAGCAGTTCTTC

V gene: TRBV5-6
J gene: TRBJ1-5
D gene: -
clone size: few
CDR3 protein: CASSLAGVDQPQHF
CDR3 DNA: TGTGCCAGCAGCTTGGCGGGGGTAGACCAGCCCCAGCATTTT

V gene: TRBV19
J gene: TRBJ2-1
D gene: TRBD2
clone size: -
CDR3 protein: CASSTRLAGAISSYNEQFF
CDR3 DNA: TGTGCCAGTAGCACGAGACTAGCGGGGGCCATCAGCTCCTACAATGAGCAGTTCTTC

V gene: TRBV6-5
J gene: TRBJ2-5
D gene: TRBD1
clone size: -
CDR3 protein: CASGTGGVGETQYF
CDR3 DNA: TGTGCCAGTGGGACAGGGGGCGTGGGGGAGACCCAGTACTTC

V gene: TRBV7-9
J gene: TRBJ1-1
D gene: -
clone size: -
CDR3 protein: CASSFAGGAFF
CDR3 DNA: TGTGCCAGCAGCTTTGCGGGGGGAGCTTTCTTT

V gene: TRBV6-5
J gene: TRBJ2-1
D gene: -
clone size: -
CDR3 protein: CASSGTDNEQFF
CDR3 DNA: TGTGCCAGCAGCGGAACAGACAATGAGCAGTTCTTC

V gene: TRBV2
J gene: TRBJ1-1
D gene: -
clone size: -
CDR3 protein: CAFREQPNTEAFF
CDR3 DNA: TGTGCCTTCCGGGAACAGCCGAACACTGAAGCTTTCTTT

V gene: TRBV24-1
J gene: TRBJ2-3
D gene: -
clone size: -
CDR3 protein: CATSPRQSTDTQYF
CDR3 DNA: TGTGCCACCAGTCCGAGGCAGTCTACAGATACGCAGTATTTT

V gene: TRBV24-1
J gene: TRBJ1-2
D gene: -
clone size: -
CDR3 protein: CATSDPGQREGYTF
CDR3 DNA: TGTGCCACCAGTGATCCGGGCCAACGGGAGGGCTACACCTTC

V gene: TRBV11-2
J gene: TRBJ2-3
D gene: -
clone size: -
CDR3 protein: CASSSEGAHVAQQYF
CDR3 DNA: TGTGCCAGCAGCTCCGAGGGTGCCCATGTCGCCCAGCAGTATTTT

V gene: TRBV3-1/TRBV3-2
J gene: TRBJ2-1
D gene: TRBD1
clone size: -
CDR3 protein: CASSQLQGASAEQFF
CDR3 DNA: TGTGCCAGCAGCCAACTACAGGGGGCGTCGGCTGAGCAGTTCTTC

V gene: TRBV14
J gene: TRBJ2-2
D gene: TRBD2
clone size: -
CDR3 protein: CASRVKVAGGITGELFF
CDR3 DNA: TGTGCCAGCAGAGTGAAGGTAGCGGGGGGAATTACCGGGGAGCTGTTTTTT

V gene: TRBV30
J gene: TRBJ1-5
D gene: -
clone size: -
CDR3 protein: CAATSGFNRPQHF
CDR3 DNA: TGTGCCGCAACTTCAGGGTTCAATCGGCCCCAGCATTTT

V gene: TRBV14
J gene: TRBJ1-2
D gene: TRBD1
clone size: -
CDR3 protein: CASSPDRAYYGYTF
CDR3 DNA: TGTGCCAGCAGCCCAGACAGGGCGTACTATGGCTACACCTTC

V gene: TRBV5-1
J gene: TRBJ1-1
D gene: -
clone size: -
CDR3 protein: CASSSERGFTEAFF
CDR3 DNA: TGCGCCAGCAGCTCCGAGAGGGGGTTCACTGAAGCTTTCTTT

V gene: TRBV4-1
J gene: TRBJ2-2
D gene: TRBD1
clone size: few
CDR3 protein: CASGQVSANTGELFF
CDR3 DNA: TGCGCCAGCGGACAGGTTAGCGCGAACACCGGGGAGCTGTTTTTT

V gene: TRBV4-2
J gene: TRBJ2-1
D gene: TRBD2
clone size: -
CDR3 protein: CASSSRWGGGLLREQFF
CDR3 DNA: TGTGCCAGCAGCTCCCGATGGGGCGGGGGGCTTTTGAGAGAGCAGTTCTTC

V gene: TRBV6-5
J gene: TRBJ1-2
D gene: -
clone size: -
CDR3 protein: CASSSRDSLRDGYTF
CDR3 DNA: TGTGCCAGCAGTTCCCGGGACTCCTTGAGGGATGGCTACACCTTC

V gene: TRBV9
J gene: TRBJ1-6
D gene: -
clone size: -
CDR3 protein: CASSPRQELYSPLHF
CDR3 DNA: TGTGCCAGCAGCCCCCGACAGGAATTATATTCACCCCTCCACTTT

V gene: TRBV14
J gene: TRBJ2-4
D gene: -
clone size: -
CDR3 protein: CASSQGRTGSQNIQYF
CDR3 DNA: TGTGCCAGCAGCCAAGGAAGGACGGGGAGCCAAAACATTCAGTACTTC

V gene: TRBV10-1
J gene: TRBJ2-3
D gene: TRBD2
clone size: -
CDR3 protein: CASRTPISGGGTDTQYF
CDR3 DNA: TGCGCCAGCAGGACACCTATTAGCGGGGGGGGGACAGATACGCAGTATTTT

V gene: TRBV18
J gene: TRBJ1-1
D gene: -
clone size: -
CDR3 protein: CASSSQGGTEAFF
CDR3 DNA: TGTGCCAGCTCATCTCAGGGAGGTACTGAAGCTTTCTTT

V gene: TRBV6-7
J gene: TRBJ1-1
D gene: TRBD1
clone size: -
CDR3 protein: CASSCGQAMNTEAFF
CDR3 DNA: TGTGCCAGCAGTTGTGGACAGGCAATGAACACTGAAGCTTTCTTT

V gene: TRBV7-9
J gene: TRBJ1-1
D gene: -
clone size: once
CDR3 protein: CASSPDNGREAFF
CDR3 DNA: TGTGCCAGCAGCCCGGACAATGGGCGTGAAGCTTTCTTT

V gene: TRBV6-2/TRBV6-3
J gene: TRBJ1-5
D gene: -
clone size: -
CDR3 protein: CASSYEDFNQPQHF
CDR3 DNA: TGTGCCAGCAGTTATGAGGACTTCAATCAGCCCCAGCATTTT

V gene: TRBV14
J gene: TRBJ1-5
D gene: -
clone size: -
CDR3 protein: CASSLGGGYNQPQHF
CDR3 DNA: TGTGCCAGCAGCCTCGGGGGGGGCTACAATCAGCCCCAGCATTTT

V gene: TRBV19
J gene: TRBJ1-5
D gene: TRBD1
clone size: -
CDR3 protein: CASSMTGVDQPQHF
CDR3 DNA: TGTGCCAGTAGTATGACAGGGGTTGATCAGCCCCAGCATTTT

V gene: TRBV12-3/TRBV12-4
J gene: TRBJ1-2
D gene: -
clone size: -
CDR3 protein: CASSLGQDGYTF
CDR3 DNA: TGTGCCAGCAGTTTAGGGCAGGATGGCTACACCTTC

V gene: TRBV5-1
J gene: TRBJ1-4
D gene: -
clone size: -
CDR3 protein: CASSSHQAGGGEKLFF
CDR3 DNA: TGCGCCAGCAGCTCGCACCAGGCGGGCGGAGGTGAAAAACTGTTTTTT

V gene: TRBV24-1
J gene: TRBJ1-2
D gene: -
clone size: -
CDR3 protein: CATSDGAVPYGYTF
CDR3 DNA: TGTGCCACCAGTGATGGAGCCGTACCCTATGGCTACACCTTC

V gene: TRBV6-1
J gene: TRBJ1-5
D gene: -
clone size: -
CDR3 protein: CASSEREDQPQHF
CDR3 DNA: TGTGCCAGCAGTGAACGGGAGGATCAGCCCCAGCATTTT

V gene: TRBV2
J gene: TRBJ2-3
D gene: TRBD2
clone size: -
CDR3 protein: CASSGTSGGYLTDTQYF
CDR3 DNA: TGTGCCAGTTCCGGGACTAGCGGGGGGTACCTCACAGATACGCAGTATTTT

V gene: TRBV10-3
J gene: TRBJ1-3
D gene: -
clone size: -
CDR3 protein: CATTTTTPRSGNTIYF
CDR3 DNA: TGTGCCACAACGACCACTACACCGCGCTCTGGAAACACCATATATTTT

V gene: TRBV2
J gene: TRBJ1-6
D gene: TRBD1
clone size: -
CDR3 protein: CASSIGQGNSPLHF
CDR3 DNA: TGTGCCAGCAGCATCGGACAGGGGAATTCACCCCTCCACTTT

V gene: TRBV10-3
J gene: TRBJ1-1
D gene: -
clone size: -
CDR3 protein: CAISESRVGGWRHTEAFF
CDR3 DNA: TGTGCCATCAGTGAGTCGAGAGTTGGGGGGTGGAGGCACACTGAAGCTTTCTTT

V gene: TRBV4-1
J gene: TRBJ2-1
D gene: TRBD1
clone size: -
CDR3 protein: CASRKDRDFYNEQFF
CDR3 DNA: TGCGCCAGCAGGAAGGACAGGGACTTCTACAATGAGCAGTTCTTC

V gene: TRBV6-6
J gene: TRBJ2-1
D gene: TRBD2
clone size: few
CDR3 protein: CASIGGGSYNEQFF
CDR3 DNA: TGTGCCAGCATTGGCGGGGGTTCCTACAATGAGCAGTTCTTC

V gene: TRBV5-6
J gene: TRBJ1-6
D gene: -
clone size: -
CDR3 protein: CASSWSAGVTNSPLHF
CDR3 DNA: TGTGCCAGCAGCTGGTCGGCAGGCGTCACGAATTCACCCCTCCACTTT

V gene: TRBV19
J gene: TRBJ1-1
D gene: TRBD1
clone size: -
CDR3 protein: CASSSLQGDLLKAFF
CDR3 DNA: TGTGCCAGTAGTTCACTACAGGGGGATCTTCTCAAAGCTTTCTTT

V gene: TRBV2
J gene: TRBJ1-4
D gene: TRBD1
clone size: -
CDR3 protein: CASSDSLDRATNEKLFF
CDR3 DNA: TGTGCCAGCAGTGATTCGCTCGACAGGGCAACTAATGAAAAACTGTTTTTT

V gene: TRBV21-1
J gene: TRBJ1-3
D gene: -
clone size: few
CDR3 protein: CASRGTSISGNTIYF
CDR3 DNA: TGTGCCAGCAGGGGGACTTCAATCTCTGGAAACACCATATATTTT

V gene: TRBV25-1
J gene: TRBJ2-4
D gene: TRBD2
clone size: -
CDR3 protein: CASSEWGGRDIQYF
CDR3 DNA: TGTGCCAGCAGTGAATGGGGGGGAAGAGACATTCAGTACTTC